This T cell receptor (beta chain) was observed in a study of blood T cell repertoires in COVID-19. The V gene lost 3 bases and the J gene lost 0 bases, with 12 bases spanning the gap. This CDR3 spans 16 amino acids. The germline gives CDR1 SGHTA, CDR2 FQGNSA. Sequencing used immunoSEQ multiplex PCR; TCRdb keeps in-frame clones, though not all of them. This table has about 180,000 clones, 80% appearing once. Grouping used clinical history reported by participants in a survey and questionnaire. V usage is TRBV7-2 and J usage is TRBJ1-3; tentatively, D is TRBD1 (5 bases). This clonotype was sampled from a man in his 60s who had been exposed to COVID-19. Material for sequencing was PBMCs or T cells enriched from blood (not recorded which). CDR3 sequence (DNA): TGTGCCAGCAGCTTGAAGACAGCATTCTCTGGAAACACCATATATTTT. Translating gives CASSLKTAFSGNTIYF.